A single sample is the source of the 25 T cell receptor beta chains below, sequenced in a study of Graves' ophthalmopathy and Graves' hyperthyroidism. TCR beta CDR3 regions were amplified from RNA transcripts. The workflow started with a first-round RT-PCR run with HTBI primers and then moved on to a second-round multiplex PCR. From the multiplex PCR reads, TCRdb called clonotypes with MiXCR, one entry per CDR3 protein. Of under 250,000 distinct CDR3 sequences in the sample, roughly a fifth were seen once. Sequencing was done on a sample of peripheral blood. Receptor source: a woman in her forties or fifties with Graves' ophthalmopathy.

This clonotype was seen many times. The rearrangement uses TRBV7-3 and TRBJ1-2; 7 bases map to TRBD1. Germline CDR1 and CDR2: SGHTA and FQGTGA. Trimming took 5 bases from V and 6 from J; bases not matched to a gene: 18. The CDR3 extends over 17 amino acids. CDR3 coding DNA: TGTGCCAGCAGCACACCTCCGGGGACAGCCGGAAGAAATGGCTACACCTTC. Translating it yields CASSTPPGTAGRNGYTF.

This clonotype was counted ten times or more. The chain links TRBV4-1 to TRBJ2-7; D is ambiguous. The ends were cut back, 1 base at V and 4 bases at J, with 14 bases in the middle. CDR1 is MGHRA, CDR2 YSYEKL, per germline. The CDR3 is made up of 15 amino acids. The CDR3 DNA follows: TGCGCCAGCAGCCAAGGGGCCACGTCCCCTTACGAGCAGTACTTC. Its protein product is CASSQGATSPYEQYF.

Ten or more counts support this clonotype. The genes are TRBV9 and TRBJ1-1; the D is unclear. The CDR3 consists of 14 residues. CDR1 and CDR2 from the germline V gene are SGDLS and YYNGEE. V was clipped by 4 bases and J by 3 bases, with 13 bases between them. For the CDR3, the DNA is TGTGCCAGCAGCCCTCCCCCGGGGTACACTGAAGCTTTCTTT. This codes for CASSPPPGYTEAFF.

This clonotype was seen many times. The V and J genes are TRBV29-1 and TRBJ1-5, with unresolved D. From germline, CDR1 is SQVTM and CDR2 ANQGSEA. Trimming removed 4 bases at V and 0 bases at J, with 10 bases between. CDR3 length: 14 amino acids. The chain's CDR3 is CSVALDNSNQPQHF. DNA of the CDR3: TGCAGCGTTGCTCTCGATAATAGCAATCAGCCCCAGCATTTT.

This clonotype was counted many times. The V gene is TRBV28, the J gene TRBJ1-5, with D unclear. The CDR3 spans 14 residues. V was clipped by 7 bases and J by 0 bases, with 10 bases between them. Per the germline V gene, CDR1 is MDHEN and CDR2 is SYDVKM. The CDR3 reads CASTVTLSNQPQHF. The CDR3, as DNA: TGTGCCAGCACCGTTACACTTAGCAATCAGCCCCAGCATTTT.

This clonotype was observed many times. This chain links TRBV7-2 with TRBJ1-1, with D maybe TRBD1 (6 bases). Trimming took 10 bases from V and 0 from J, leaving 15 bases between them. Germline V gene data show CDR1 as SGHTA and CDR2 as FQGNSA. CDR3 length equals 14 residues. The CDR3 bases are TGTGCCACAGCCTCCGGGACAATGAACACTGAAGCTTTCTTT. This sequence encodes CATASGTMNTEAFF.

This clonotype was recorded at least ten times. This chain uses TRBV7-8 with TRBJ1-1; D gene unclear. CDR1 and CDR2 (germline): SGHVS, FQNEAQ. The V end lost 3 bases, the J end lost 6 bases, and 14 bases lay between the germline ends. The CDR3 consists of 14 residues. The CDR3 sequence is CASSFGPQRAEAFF. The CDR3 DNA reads TGTGCCAGCAGCTTCGGGCCCCAGCGCGCTGAAGCTTTCTTT.

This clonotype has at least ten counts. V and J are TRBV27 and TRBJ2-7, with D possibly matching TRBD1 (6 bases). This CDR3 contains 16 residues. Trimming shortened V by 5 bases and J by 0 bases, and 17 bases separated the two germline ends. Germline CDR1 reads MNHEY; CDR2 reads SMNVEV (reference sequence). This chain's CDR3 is CASSGSGTKSSYEQYF. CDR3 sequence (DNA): TGTGCCAGCAGTGGCTCCGGGACAAAGAGCTCCTACGAGCAGTACTTC.

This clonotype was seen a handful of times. The CDR3 reads CASSYAAMNTEAFF. CDR3 coding DNA: TGTGCCAGCAGTTACGCCGCGATGAACACTGAAGCTTTCTTT. This chain links TRBV6-5 with TRBJ1-1, with no clear D. This CDR3 comprises 14 residues. Germline lookup yields CDR1 MNHEY and CDR2 SVGAGI. V lost 2 bases, J lost 0 bases, and 7 bases lay in between.

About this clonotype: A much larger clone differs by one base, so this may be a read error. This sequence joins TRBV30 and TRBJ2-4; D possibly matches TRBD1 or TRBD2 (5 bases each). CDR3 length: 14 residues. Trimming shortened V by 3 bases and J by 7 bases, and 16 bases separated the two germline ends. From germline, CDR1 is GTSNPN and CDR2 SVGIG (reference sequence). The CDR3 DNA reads TGTGCCTGGAGCCCCGGGGCTATCACGAACATTCAGTACTTC. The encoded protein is CAWSPGAITNIQYF.

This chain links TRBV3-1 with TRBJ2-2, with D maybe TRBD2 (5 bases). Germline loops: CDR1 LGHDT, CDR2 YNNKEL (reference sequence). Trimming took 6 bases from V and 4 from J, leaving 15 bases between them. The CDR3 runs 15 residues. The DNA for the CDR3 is TGTGCCAGCAGTCGGCTAGCCAGTGGCACCGGGGAGCTGTTTTTT. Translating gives CASSRLASGTGELFF.

The CDR3 nucleotides are TGCGCCAGCAGCCAAATACCGGGACAGGGGGTGCACGAGCAGTACTTC. Protein product: CASSQIPGQGVHEQYF. The rearrangement links TRBV4-1 to TRBJ2-7, with 11 bases aligning to TRBD1. With V trimmed by 2 bases and J by 5 bases, 8 bases remained unmatched. Germline V gene sequence: CDR1 MGHRA, CDR2 YSYEKL. The CDR3 is made up of 16 amino acids.

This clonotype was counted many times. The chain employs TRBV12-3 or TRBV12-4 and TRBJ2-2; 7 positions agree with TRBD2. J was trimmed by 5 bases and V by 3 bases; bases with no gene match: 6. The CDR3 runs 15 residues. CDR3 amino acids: CASSFGGRLTGELFF. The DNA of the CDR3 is TGTGCCAGCAGTTTTGGCGGGAGACTTACCGGGGAGCTGTTTTTT.

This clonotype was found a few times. CDR3 amino acids: CASIPSAGVNTGELFF. The CDR3 DNA sequence: TGCGCCAGCATACCCTCGGCGGGAGTGAACACCGGGGAGCTGTTTTTT. V is TRBV5-1 and J is TRBJ2-2; TRBD2 agrees at 7 bases. This CDR3 region has 16 residues. The germline V gene has CDR1 SGHRS and CDR2 YFSETQ. V shed 6 bases, J shed 1 base, and the junction held 9 bases outside the gene matches.

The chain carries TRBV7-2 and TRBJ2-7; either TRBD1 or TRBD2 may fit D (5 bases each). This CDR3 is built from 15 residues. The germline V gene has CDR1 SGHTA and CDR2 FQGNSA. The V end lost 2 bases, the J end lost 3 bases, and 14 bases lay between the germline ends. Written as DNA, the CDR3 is TGTGCCAGCAGCTTATTGGGACGGTCGTACTACGAGCAGTACTTC. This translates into CASSLLGRSYYEQYF.

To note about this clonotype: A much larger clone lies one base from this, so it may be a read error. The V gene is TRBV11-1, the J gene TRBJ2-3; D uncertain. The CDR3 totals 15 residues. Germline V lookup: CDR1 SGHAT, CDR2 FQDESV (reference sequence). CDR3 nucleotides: TGTGCCATCAGCCCCGGTTCGGGTAGCACAGATACGCAGTATTTT. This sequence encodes CAISPGSGSTDTQYF.

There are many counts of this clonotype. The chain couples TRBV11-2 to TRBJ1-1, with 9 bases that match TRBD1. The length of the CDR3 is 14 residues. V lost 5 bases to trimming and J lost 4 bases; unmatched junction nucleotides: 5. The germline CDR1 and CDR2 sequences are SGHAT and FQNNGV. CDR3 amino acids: CASSKDRGTTEAFF. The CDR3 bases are TGTGCCAGCAGCAAAGACAGGGGGACCACTGAAGCTTTCTTT.

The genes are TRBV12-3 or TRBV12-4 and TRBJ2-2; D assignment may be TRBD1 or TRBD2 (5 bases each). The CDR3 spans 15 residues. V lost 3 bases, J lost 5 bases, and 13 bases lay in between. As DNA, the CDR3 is TGTGCCAGCAGTTTTTTTCTGGGGGAGACCGGGGAGCTGTTTTTT. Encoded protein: CASSFFLGETGELFF.

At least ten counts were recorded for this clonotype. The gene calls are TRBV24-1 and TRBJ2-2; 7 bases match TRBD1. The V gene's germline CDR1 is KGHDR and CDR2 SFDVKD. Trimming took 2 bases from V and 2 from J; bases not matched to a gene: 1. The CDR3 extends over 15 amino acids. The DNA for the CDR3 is TGTGCCACCAGTGATTGGGACAGTAACACCGGGGAGCTGTTTTTT. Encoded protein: CATSDWDSNTGELFF.

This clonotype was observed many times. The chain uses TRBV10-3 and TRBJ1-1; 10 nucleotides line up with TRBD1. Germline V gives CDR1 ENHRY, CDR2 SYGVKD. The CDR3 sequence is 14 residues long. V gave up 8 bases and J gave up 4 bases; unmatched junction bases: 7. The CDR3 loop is CAIRDRGWGTEAFF. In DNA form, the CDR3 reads TGTGCCATCCGGGACAGGGGTTGGGGCACTGAAGCTTTCTTT.

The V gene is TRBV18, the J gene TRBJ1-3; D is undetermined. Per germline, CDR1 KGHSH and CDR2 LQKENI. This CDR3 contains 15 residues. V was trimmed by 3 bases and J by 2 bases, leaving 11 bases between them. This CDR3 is CASSPEDIAGNTIYF. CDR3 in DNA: TGTGCCAGCTCACCGGAAGACATAGCTGGAAACACCATATATTTT.

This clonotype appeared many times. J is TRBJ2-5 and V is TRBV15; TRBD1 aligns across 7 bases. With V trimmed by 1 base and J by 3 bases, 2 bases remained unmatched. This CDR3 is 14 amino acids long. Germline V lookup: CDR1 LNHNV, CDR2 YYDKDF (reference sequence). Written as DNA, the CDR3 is TGTGCCACCAGCAGAGCTACAGGGGAAGAGACCCAGTACTTC. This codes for CATSRATGEETQYF.

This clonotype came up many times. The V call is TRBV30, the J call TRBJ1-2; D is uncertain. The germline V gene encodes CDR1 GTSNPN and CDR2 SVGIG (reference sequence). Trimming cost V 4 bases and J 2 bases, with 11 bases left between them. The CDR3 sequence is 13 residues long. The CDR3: CAWKPDGNYGYTF. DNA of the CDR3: TGTGCCTGGAAACCGGACGGAAACTATGGCTACACCTTC.

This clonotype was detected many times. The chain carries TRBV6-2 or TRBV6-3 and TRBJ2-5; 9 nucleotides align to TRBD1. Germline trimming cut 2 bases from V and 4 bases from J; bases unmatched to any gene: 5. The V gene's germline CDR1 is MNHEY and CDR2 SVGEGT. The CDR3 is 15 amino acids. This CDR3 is CASSYRGQGGETQYF. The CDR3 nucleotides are TGTGCCAGCAGTTACCGGGGACAGGGAGGAGAGACCCAGTACTTC.

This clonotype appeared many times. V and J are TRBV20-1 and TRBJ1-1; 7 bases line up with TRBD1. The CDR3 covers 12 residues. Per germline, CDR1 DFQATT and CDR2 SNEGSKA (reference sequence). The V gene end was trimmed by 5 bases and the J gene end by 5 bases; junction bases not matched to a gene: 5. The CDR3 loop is CSAVRQGTEAFF. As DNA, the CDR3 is TGCAGTGCTGTAAGACAGGGAACTGAAGCTTTCTTT.